The sequence of this T cell receptor beta chain was determined in a study of cytomegalovirus exposure and HLA in healthy donors. Turning to the study itself: Earlier sequencing of 150 million to 200 million T cells yielded fewer than 140 million unique TCR beta sequences. The study's findings and limits: Reportedly, diagnosis of cytomegalovirus status by the classifier showed high specificity and sensitivity.

Both 60 Vbeta primers and 13 Jbeta primers went into the PCR. Only in-frame clones appear in the TCRdb table, and some are missing; sequencing was by immunoSEQ multiplex PCR. In the table there are 200,000 to 300,000 clones, around 80% of which are singletons. Note on this clone: No antigen is known for it.

The CDR3 runs to 9 residues. CDR1 and CDR2 from the germline V gene are SQVTM and ANQGSEA. The V end was cut by 4 bases, the J end by 12 bases, with 8 bases between. This sequence was found in a woman in her 40s in good health and CMV-seropositive. The gene calls are TRBV29-1 and TRBJ2-3; D remains ambiguous. The sample taken for sequencing was PBMCs. The chain's CDR3 is CSVGPGQYF. The CDR3 DNA sequence: TGCAGCGTTGGCCCGGGTCAGTATTTT.